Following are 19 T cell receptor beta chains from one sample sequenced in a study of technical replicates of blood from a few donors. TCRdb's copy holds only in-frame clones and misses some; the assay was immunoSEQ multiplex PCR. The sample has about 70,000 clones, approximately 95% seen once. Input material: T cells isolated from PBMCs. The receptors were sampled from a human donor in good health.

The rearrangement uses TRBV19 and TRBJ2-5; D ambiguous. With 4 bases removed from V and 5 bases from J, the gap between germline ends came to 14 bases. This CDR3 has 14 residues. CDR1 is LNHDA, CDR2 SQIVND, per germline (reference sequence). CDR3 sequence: CASSRLPDTETQYF. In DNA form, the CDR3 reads TGTGCCAGTAGTAGACTCCCAGATACGGAGACCCAGTACTTC.

The CDR3 loop reads CASSFGQWNTGELFF. Written as DNA, the CDR3 is TGTGCCAGCTCATTTGGACAGTGGAACACCGGGGAGCTGTTTTTT. The chain combines TRBV18 with TRBJ2-2; perhaps TRBD1 as D (6 bases). Germline assignment: CDR1 KGHSH and CDR2 LQKENI. Trimming took off 5 bases at V and 1 base at J, with 11 bases between the two ends. This CDR3 comprises 15 residues.

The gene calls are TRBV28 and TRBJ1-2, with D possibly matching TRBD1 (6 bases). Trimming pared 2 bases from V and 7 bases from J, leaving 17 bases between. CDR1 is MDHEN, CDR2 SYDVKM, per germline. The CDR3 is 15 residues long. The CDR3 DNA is TGTGCCAGCAGTTTACCCGGACAGAGCCCGACTGGCTACACCTTC. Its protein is CASSLPGQSPTGYTF.

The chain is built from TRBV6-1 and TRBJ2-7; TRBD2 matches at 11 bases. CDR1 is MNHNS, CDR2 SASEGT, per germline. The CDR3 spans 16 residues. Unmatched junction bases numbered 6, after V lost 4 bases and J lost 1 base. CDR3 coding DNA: TGTGCCAGCAGTGGCCCCGGGACTAGCGGTTCCTACGAGCAGTACTTC. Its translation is CASSGPGTSGSYEQYF.

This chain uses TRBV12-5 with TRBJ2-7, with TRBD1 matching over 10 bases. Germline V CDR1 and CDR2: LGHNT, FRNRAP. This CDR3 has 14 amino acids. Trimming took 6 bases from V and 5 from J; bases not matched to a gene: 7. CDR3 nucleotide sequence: TGTGCTAGTGGCCTTGGACAGGGGGTCAACGAGCAGTACTTC. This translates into CASGLGQGVNEQYF. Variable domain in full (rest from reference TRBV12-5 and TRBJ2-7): DARVTQTPRHKVTEMGQEVTMRCQPILGHNTVFWYRQTMMQGLELLAYFRNRAPLDDSGMPKDRFSAEMPDATLATLKIQPSEPRDSAVYFCASGLGQGVNEQYFGPGTRLTVT.

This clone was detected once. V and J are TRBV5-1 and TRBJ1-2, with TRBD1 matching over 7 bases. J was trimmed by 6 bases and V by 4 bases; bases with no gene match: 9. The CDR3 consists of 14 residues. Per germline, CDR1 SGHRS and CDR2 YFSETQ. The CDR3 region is CASSPRQGVDGYTF. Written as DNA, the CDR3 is TGCGCCAGCAGCCCCCGACAGGGAGTAGATGGCTACACCTTC.

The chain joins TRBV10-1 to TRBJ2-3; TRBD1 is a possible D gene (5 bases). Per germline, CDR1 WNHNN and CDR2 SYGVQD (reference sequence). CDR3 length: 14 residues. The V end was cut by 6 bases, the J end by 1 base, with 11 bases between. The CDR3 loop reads CASRAGQGTDTQYF. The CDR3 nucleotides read TGCGCCAGCAGAGCCGGACAAGGCACAGATACGCAGTATTTT.

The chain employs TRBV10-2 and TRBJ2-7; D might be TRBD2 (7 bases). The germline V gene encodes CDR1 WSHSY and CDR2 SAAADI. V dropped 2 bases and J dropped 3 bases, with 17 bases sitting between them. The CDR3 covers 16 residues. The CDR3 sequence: CASSEIGGLAVYEQYF. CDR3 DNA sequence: TGCGCCAGCAGTGAGATCGGGGGCCTAGCGGTCTACGAGCAGTACTTC.

CDR3 sequence (DNA): TGTGCCAGCAGCCTCGACACCGGGGAGCTGTTTTTT. Amino acid sequence: CASSLDTGELFF. The rearrangement uses TRBV7-9 and TRBJ2-2; D gene ambiguous. V was trimmed by 5 bases and J by 3 bases, leaving 4 bases between them. Germline V lookup: CDR1 SEHNR, CDR2 FQNEAQ (reference sequence). The CDR3 is 12 amino acids.

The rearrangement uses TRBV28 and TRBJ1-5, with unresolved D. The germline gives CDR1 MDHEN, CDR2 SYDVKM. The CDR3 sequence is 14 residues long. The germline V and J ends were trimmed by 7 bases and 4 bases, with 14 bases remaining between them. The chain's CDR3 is CASTPGSRNQPQHF. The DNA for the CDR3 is TGTGCCAGCACCCCGGGGAGCAGGAATCAGCCCCAGCATTTT.

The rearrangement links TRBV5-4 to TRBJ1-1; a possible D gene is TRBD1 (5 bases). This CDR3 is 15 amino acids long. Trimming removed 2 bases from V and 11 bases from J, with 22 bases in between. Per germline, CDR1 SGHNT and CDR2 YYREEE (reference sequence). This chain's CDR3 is CASSLSWTKDHSAFF. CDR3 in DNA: TGTGCCAGCAGCTTATCCTGGACAAAAGATCACTCGGCTTTCTTT.

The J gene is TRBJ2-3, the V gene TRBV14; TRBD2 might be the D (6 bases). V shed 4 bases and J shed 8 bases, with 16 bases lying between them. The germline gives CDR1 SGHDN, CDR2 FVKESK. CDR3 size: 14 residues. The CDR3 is CASSPGLRSSTQYF. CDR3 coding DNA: TGTGCCAGCAGCCCGGGACTCCGGAGTAGTACGCAGTATTTT.

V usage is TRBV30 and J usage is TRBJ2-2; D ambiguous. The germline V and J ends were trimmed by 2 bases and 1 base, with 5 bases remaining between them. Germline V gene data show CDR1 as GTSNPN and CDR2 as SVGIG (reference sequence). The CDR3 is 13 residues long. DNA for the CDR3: TGTGCCTGGAGTTTACTGAACACCGGGGAGCTGTTTTTT. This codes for CAWSLLNTGELFF.

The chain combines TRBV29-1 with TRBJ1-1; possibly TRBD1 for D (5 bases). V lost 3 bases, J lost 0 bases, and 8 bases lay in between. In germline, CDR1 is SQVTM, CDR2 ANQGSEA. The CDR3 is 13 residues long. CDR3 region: CSVEQGMNTEAFF. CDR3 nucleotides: TGCAGCGTTGAGCAGGGAATGAACACTGAAGCTTTCTTT.

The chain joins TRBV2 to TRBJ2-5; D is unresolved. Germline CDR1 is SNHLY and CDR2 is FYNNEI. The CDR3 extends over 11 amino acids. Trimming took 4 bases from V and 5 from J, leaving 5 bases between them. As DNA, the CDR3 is TGTGCCAGCAGTGTCGGGGAGACCCAGTACTTC. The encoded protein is CASSVGETQYF. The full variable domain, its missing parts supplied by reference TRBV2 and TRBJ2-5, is EPEVTQTPSHQVTQMGQEVILRCVPISNHLYFYWYRQILGQKVEFLVSFYNNEISEKSEIFDDQFSVERPDGSNFTLKIRSTKLEDSAMYFCASSVGETQYFGPGTRLLVL.

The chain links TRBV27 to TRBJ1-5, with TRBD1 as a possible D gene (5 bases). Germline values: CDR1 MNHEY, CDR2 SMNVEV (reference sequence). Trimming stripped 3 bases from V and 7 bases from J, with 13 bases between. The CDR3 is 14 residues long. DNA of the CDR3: TGTGCCAGCAGTTTTCAGGGAACGAACCAGCCCCAGCATTTT. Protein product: CASSFQGTNQPQHF.

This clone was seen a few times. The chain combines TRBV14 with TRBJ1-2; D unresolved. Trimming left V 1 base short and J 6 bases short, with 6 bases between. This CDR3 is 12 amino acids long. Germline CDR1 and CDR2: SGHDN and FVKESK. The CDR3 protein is CASSQGSDGYTF. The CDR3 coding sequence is TGTGCCAGCAGCCAAGGCAGTGATGGCTACACCTTC.

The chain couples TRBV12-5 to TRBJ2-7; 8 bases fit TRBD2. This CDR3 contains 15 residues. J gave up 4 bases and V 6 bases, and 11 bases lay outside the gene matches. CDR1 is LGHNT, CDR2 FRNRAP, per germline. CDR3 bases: TGTGCTAGTGGCCGATTCGAATCGGGGGGGTACGAGCAGTACTTC. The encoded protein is CASGRFESGGYEQYF.

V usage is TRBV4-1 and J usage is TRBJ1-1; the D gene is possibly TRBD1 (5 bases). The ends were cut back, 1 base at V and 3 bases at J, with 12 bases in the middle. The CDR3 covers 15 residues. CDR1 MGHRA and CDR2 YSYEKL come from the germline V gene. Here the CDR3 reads CASSQARGGDTEAFF. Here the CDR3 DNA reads TGCGCCAGCAGCCAAGCCCGGGGGGGGGACACTGAAGCTTTCTTT.